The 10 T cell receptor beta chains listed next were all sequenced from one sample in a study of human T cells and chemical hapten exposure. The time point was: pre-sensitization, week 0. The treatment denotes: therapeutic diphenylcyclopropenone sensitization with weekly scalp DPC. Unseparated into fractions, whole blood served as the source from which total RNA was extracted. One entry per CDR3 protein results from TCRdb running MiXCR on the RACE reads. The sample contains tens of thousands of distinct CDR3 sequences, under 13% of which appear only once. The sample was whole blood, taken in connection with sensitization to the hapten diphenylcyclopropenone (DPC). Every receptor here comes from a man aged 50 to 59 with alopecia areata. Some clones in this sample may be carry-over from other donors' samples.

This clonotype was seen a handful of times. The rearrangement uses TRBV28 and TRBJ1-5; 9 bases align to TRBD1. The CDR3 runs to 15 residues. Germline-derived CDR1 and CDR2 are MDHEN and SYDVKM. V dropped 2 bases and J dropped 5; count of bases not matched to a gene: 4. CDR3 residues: CASSLETGGYQPQHF. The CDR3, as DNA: TGTGCCAGCAGTTTAGAGACAGGGGGGTATCAGCCCCAGCATTTT.

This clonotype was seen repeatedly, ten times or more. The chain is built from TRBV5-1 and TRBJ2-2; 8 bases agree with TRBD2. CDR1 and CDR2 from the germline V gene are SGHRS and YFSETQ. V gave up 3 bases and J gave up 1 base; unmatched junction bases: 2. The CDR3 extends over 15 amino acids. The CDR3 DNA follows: TGCGCCAGCAGCTCCAGCGGGGGGAACACCGGGGAGCTGTTTTTT. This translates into CASSSSGGNTGELFF.

The CDR3 spells CASSPKDRDETYEQYF. The DNA of the CDR3 is TGTGCCAGCAGCCCGAAGGACAGGGACGAAACCTACGAGCAGTACTTC. The chain links TRBV7-6 to TRBJ2-7; TRBD1 matches 8 bases. The trim removed 5 bases at V and 2 bases at J, leaving 11 bases unmatched. CDR1 and CDR2 from the germline V gene are SGHVS and FNYEAQ. This CDR3 contains 16 residues.

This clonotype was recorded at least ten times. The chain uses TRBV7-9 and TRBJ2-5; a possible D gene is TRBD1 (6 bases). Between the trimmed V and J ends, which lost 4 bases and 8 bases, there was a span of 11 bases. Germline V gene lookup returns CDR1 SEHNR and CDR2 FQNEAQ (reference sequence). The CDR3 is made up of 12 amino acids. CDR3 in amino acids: CASSSTGTTQYF. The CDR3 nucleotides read TGTGCCAGCAGCTCCACCGGGACAACCCAGTACTTC.

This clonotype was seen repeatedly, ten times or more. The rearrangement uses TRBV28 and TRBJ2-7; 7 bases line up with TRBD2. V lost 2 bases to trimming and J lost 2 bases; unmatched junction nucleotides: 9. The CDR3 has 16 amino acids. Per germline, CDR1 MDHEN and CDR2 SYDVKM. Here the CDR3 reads CASSLDRDYRTYEQYF. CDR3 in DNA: TGTGCCAGCAGTTTAGATCGGGACTACCGAACCTACGAGCAGTACTTC.

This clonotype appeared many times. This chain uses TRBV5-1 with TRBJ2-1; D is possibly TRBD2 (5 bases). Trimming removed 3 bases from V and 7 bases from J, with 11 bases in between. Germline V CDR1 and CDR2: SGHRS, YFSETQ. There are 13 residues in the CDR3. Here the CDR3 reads CASSSDGLNEQFF. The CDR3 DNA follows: TGCGCCAGCAGCTCGGACGGACTGAATGAGCAGTTCTTC.

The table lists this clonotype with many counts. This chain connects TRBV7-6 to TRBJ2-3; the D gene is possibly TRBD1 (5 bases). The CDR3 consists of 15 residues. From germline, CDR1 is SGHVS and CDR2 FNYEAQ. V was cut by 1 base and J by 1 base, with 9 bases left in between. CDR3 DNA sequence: TGTGCCAGCAGCTTAGTAGGGGTGGGCACAGATACGCAGTATTTT. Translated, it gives CASSLVGVGTDTQYF.

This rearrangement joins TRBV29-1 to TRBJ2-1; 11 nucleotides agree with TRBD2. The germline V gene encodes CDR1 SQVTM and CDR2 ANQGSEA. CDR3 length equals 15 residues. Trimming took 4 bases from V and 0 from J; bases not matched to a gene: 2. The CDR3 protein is CSVGTSGSSYNEQFF. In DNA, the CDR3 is TGCAGCGTTGGAACTAGCGGGAGCTCCTACAATGAGCAGTTCTTC.

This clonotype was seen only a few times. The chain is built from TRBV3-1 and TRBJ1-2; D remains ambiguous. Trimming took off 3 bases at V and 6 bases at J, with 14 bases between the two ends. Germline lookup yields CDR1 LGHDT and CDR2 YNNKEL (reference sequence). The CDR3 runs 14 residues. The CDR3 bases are TGTGCCAGCAGCCAGCAGGCGGCCGCTCATGGCTACACCTTC. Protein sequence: CASSQQAAAHGYTF.

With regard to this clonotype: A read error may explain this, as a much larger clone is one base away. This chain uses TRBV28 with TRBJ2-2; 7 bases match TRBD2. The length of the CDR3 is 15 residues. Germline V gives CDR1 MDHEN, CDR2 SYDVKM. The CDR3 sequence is CASSPSGEQNGERFF. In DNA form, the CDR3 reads TGTGCCAGCAGCCCCAGCGGGGAACAAAACGGGGAGCGGTTTTTT. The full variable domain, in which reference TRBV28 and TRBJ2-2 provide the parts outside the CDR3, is DVKVTQSSRYLVKRTGEKVFLECVQDMDHENMFWYRQDPGLGLRLIYFSYDVKMKEKGDIPEGYSVSREKKERFSLILESASTNQTSMYLCASSPSGEQNGERFFGEGSRLTVL.